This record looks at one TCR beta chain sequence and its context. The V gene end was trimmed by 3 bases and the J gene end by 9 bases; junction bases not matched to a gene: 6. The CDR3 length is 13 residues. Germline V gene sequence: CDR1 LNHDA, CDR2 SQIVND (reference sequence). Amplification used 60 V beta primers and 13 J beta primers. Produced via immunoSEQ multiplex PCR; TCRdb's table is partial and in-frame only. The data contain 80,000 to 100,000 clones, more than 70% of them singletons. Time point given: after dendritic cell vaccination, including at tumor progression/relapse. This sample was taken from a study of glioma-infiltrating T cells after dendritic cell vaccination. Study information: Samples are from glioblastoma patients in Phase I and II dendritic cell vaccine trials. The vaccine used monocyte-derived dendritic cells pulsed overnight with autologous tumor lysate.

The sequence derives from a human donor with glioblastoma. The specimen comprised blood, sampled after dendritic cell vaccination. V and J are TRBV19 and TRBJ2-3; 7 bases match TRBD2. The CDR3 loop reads CASSMGGAVTQYF. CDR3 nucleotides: TGTGCCAGTAGTATGGGAGGGGCTGTCACGCAGTATTTT.